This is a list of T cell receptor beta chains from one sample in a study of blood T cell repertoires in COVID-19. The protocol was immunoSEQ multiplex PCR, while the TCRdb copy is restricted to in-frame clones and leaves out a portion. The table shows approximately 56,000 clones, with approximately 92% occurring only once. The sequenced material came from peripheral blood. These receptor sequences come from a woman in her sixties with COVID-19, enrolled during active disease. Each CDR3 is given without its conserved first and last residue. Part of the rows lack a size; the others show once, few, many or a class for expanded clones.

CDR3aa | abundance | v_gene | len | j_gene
ASSSTAYSNQPQH | . | TRBV6-6 | 13 | TRBJ1-5
ASSPQDWTGNNQPQH | . | TRBV4-1 | 15 | TRBJ1-5
ASSSAGTDTQY | . | TRBV18 | 11 | TRBJ2-3
ASSWRGVTDTQY | . | TRBV6-6 | 12 | TRBJ2-3
ASSHPGVGYT | . | TRBV4-1 | 10 | TRBJ1-2
ASSPHNANNSPLH | once | TRBV4-2 | 13 | TRBJ1-6
ASSLEAQGYNEQF | . | TRBV11-3 | 13 | TRBJ2-1
ASSFKGQGSFSGELF | . | TRBV7-2 | 15 | TRBJ2-2
ASSPGGGYEAF | . | TRBV2 | 11 | TRBJ1-1
ASSPWTSGDLNEQF | . | TRBV28 | 14 | TRBJ2-1
ASSTRMTFAPAF | . | TRBV7-2 | 12 | TRBJ1-1
ASTTTGTNYGYT | . | TRBV19 | 12 | TRBJ1-2
ASTRDIYGYT | . | TRBV6-6 | 10 | TRBJ1-2
ASTTGRAEAF | once | TRBV25-1 | 10 | TRBJ1-1
ATSGFWRGPTDYEQY | . | TRBV24-1 | 15 | TRBJ2-7
ASRWDRNEQY | . | TRBV6-5 | 10 | TRBJ2-7
ASSPIGTGGHGANVLT | . | TRBV18 | 16 | TRBJ2-6
ASSNLQRGLAGGVEQF | . | TRBV27 | 16 | TRBJ2-1
AESLGHYSGNTIY | . | TRBV6-5 | 13 | TRBJ1-3
ASSIMSSYNEQF | . | TRBV19 | 12 | TRBJ2-1
ASSSSGERTGYT | . | TRBV6-5 | 12 | TRBJ1-2
ASSQENSGSRNWADTQY | . | TRBV3-1/TRBV3-2 | 17 | TRBJ2-3
ASSQQQGSNQPQH | . | TRBV3-1/TRBV3-2 | 13 | TRBJ1-5
ASSYRGGTGELF | . | TRBV7-6 | 12 | TRBJ2-2
ASSSTGEWTEAF | . | TRBV7-2 | 12 | TRBJ1-1
ASSPRARNNEQF | . | TRBV11-3 | 12 | TRBJ2-1
ASSQVMADGYT | . | TRBV4-1 | 11 | TRBJ1-2
ASSYSGTLNTGELF | few | TRBV6-5 | 14 | TRBJ2-2
ASSEAGQGHYGYT | . | TRBV14 | 13 | TRBJ1-2
ASSHDGGYTNEKLF | . | TRBV4-1 | 14 | TRBJ1-4
ASSVRDITLSGANVLT | . | TRBV6-2/TRBV6-3 | 16 | TRBJ2-6
ASSQDRQGWTGELF | . | TRBV4-3 | 14 | TRBJ2-2
ASSFPPAGSGYEQY | . | TRBV7-8 | 14 | TRBJ2-7
ASSDYTGTEAF | . | TRBV7-8 | 11 | TRBJ1-1
ASSPGQEGAGELF | once | TRBV5-1 | 13 | TRBJ2-2
ASSLARAGLENIQY | . | TRBV27 | 14 | TRBJ2-4
SVLAGTSYEQY | . | TRBV29-1 | 11 | TRBJ2-7
ASSEPGQGSEKLF | . | TRBV6-1 | 13 | TRBJ1-4
ASSPGGGSNTEAF | once | TRBV5-5 | 13 | TRBJ1-1
ASRLKDRGASPLH | . | TRBV28 | 13 | TRBJ1-6
ASSQDRQGFEKLF | . | TRBV4-2 | 13 | TRBJ1-4
ASSQKRGGTHTTDTQY | . | TRBV3-1/TRBV3-2 | 16 | TRBJ2-3
ASSRGLLRTEAF | . | TRBV7-9 | 12 | TRBJ1-1
ASSLLQGNTEAF | few | TRBV11-3 | 12 | TRBJ1-1
SATQQGRTEAF | . | TRBV29-1 | 11 | TRBJ1-1